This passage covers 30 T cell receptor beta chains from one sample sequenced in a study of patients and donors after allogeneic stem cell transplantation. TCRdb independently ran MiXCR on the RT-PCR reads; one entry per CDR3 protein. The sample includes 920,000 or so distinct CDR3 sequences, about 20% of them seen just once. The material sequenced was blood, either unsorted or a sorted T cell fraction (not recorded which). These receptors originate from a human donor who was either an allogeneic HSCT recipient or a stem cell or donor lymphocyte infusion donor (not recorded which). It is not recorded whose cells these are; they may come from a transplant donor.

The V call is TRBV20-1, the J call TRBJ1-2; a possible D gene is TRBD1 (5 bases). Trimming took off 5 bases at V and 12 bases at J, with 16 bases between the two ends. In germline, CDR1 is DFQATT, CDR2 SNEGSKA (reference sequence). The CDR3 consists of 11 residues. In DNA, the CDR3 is TGCAGTGCTTCCCCACAGGTGTCCCACACCTTC. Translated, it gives CSASPQVSHTF.

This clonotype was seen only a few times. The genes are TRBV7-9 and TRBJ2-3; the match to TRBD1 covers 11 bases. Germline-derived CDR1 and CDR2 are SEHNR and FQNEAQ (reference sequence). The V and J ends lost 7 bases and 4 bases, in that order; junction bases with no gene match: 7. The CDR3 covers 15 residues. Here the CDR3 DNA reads TGTGCCAGCACCCCGCCGGGACAGGGGGCAGATACGCAGTATTTT. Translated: CASTPPGQGADTQYF.

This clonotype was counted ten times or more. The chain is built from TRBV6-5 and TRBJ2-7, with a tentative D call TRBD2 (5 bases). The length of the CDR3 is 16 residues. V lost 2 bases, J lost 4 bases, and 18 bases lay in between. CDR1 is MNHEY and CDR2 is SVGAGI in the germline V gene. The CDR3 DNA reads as TGTGCCAGCAGTTACACCCCGAAGCTTCGGGAATACGAGCAGTACTTC. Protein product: CASSYTPKLREYEQYF.

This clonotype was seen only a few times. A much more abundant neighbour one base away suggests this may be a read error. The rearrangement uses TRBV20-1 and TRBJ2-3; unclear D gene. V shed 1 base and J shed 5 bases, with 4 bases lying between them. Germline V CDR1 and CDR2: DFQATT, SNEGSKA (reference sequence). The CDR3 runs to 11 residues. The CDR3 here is CSARVIDTQYF. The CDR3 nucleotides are TGCAGTGCTAGAGTAATAGATACGCAGTATTTT.

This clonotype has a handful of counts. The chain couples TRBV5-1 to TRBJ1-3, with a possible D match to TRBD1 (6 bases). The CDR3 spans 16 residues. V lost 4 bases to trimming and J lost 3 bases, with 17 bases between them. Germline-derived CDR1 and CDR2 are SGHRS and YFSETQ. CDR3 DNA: TGCGCCAGCAGCGGCCGGGACAATGAAATTGGAAACACCATATATTTT. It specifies CASSGRDNEIGNTIYF.

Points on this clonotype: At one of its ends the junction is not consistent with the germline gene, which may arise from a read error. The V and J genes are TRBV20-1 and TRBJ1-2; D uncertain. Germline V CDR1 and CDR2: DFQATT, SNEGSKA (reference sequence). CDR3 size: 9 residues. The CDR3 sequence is CSARTAQAF. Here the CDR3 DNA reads TGCAGTGCCCGGACCGCTCAAGCCTTC.

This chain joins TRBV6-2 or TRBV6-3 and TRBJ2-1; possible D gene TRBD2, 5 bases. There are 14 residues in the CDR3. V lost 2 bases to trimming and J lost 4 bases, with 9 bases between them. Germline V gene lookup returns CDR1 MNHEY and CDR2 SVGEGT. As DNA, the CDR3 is TGTGCCAGCAGTTACGCTGACTATTACAATGAGCAGTTCTTC. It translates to CASSYADYYNEQFF.

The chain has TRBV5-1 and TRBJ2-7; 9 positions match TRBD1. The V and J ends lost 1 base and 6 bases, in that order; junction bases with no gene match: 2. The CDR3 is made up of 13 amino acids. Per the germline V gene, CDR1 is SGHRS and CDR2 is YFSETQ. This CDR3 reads CASSLKQGAEQYF. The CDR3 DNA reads TGCGCCAGCAGCTTGAAACAGGGGGCCGAGCAGTACTTC. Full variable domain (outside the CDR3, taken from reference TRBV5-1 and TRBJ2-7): KAGVTQTPRYLIKTRGQQVTLSCSPISGHRSVSWYQQTPGQGLQFLFEYFSETQRNKGNFPGRFSGRQFSNSRSEMNVSTLELGDSALYLCASSLKQGAEQYFGPGTRLTVT.

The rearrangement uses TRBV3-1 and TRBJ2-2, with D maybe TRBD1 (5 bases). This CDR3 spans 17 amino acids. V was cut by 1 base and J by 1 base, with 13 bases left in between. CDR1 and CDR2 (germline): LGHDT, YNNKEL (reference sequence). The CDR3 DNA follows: TGTGCCAGCAGCCAAGTAACAGGTAACCAGAACACCGGGGAGCTGTTTTTT. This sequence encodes CASSQVTGNQNTGELFF.

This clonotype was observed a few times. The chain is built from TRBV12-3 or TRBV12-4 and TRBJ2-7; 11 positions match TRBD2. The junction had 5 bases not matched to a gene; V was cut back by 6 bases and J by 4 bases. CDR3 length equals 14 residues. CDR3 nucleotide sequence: TGTGCCAGCAGAGTAGCGGGAGGGCCGTACGAGCAGTACTTC. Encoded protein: CASRVAGGPYEQYF.

The CDR3 nucleotides read TGTGCCAGCAGTTACTCGGGACACAAAAATACCGGGGAGCTGTTTTTT. Protein product: CASSYSGHKNTGELFF. The chain combines TRBV6-2 or TRBV6-3 with TRBJ2-2, with a weak D call TRBD1 (6 bases). Germline CDR1 is MNHEY and CDR2 is SVGEGT. CDR3 length equals 16 residues. V was pared by 0 bases and J by 5 bases, with 13 bases between.

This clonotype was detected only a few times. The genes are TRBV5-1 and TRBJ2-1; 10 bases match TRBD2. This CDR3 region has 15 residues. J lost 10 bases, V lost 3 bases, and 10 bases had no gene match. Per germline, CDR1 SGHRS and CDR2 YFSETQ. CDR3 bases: TGCGCCAGCAGCTACTCTAGCGGGGGCTTTCAGGAGCAGTTCTTC. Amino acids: CASSYSSGGFQEQFF.

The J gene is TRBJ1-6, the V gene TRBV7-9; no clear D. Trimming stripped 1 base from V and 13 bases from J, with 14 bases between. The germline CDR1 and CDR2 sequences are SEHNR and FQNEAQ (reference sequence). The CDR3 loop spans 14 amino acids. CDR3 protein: CASSLGETTAPLHF. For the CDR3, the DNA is TGTGCCAGCAGCTTAGGTGAGACAACGGCGCCCCTCCACTTT.

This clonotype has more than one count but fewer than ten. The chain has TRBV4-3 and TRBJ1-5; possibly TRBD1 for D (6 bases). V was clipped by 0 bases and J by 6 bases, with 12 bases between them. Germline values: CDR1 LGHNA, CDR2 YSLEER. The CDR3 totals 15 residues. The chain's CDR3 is CASSQDRGRGQPQHF. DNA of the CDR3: TGCGCCAGCAGCCAAGATCGGGGGCGCGGTCAGCCCCAGCATTTT.

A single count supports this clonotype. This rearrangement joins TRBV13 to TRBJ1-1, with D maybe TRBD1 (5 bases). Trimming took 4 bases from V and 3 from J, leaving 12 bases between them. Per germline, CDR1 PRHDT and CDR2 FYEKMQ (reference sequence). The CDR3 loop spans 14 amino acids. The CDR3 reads CASSSRYRYTEAFF. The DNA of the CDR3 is TGTGCCAGCAGCTCCCGTTACAGGTACACTGAAGCTTTCTTT.

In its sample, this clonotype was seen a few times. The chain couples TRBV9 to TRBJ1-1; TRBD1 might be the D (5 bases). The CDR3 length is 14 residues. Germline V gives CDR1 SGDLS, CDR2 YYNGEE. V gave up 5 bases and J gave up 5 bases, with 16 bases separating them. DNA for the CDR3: TGTGCCAGCAGACCCGGGACGGGGGTGACTGAAGCTTTCTTT. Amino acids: CASRPGTGVTEAFF.

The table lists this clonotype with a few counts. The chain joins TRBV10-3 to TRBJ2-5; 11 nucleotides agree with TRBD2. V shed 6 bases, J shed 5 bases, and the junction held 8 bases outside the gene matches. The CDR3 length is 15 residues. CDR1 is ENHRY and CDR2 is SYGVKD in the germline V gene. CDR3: CAISPTSGTRETQYF. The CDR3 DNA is TGTGCCATCAGCCCGACTAGCGGGACGCGGGAGACCCAGTACTTC.

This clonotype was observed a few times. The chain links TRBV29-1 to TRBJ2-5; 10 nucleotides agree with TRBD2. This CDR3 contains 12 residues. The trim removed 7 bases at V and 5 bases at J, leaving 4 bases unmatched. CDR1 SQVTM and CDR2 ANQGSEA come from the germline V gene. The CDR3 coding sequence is TGCAGCGCTAGCGGGAGTTGGGAGACCCAGTACTTC. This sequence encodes CSASGSWETQYF.

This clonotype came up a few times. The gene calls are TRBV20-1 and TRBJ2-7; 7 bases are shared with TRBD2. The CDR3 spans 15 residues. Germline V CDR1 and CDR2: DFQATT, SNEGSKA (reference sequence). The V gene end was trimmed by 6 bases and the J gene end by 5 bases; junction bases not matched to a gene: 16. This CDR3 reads CSAPWAIAGVDEQYF. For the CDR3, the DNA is TGCAGTGCCCCTTGGGCAATAGCGGGTGTCGACGAGCAGTACTTC.

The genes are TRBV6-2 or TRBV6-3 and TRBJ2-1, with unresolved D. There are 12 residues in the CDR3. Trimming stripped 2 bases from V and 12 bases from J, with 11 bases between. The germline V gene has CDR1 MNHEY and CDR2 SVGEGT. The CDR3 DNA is TGTGCCAGCAGTTACCCCCCCCAGTGGCAGTTCTTC. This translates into CASSYPPQWQFF.

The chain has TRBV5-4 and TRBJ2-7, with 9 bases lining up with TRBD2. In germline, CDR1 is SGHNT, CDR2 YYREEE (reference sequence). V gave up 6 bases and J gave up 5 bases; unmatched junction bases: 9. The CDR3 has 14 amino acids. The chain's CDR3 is CASTKAGGNHEQYF. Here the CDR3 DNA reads TGTGCCAGCACCAAAGCGGGAGGTAACCACGAGCAGTACTTC.

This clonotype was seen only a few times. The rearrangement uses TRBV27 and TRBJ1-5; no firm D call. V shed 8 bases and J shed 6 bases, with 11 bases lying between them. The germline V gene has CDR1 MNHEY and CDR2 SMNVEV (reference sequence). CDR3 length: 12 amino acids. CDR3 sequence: CASRRAGQPQHF. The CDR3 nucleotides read TGTGCCAGCCGAAGGGCCGGTCAGCCCCAGCATTTT.

The CDR3 loop reads CASSYQGTGNTIYF. In DNA, the CDR3 is TGTGCCAGCAGTTACCAGGGGACAGGAAACACCATATATTTT. The chain links TRBV6-5 to TRBJ1-3; possible D gene TRBD1, 6 bases. The CDR3 totals 14 residues. Germline V gene data show CDR1 as MNHEY and CDR2 as SVGAGI. V was shortened by 2 bases and J by 4 bases, with 9 bases between the two germline ends.

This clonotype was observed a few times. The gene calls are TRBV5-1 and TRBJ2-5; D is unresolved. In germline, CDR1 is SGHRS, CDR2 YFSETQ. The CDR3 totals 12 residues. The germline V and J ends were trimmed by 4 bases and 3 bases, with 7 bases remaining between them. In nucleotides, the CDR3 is TGCGCCAGCAGCGAAGCCGAAGAGACCCAGTACTTC. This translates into CASSEAEETQYF.

The CDR3 bases are TGTGCCAGCAAAAGGACTAGTGGGCTGGGTACGCAGTATTTT. It translates to CASKRTSGLGTQYF. The chain couples TRBV9 to TRBJ2-3; 7 bases are a match to TRBD2. CDR1 and CDR2 from the germline V gene are SGDLS and YYNGEE. The CDR3 totals 14 residues. The J segment lost 8 bases and the V segment lost 6 bases, leaving 12 bases of the junction unmatched.

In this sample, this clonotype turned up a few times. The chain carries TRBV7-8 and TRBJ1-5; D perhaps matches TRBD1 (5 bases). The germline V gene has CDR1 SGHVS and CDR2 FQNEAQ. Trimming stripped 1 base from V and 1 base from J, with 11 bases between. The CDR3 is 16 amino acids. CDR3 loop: CASSLVLGASNQPQHF. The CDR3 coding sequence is TGTGCCAGCAGCTTAGTTTTAGGGGCGAGCAATCAGCCCCAGCATTTT.

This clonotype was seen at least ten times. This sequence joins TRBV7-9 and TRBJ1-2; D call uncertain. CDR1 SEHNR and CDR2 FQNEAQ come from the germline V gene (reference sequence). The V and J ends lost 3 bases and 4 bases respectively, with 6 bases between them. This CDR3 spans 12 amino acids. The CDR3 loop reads CASSFGVYGYTF. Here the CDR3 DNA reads TGTGCCAGCAGCTTCGGAGTCTATGGCTACACCTTC.

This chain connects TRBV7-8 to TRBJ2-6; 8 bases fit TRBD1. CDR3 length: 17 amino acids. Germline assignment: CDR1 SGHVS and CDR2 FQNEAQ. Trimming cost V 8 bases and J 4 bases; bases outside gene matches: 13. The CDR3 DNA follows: TGTGCCAGCCCAAACGGACAGGGAATTCGAGGGGCCAACGTCCTGACTTTC. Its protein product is CASPNGQGIRGANVLTF.

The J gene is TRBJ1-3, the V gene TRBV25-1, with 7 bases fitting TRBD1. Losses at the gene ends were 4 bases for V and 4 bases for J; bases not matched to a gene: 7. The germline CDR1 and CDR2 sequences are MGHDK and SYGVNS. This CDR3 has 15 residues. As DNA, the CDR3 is TGTGCCAGCAGTGTCCTAGGAGGGGGCGGAAACACCATATATTTT. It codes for CASSVLGGGGNTIYF.

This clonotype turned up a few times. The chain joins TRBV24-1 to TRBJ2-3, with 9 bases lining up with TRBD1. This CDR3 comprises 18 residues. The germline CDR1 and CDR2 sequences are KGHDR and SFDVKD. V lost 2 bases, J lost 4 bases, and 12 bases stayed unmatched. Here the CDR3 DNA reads TGTGCCACCAGTGATTCCTCCGGAGACAGGGGGTTCCCAGATACGCAGTATTTT. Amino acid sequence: CATSDSSGDRGFPDTQYF.